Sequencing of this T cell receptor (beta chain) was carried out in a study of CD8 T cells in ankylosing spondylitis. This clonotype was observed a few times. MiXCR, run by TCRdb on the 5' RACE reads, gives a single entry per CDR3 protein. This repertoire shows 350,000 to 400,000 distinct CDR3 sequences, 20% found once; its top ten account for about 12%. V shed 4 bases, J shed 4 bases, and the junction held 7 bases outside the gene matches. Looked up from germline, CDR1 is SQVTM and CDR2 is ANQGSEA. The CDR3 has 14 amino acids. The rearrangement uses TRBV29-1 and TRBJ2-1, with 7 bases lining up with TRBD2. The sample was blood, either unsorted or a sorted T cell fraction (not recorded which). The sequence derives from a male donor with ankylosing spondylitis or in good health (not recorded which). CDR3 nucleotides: TGCAGCGTTGTGGGGAGCGGGGAATACAATGAGCAGTTCTTC. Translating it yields CSVVGSGEYNEQFF.